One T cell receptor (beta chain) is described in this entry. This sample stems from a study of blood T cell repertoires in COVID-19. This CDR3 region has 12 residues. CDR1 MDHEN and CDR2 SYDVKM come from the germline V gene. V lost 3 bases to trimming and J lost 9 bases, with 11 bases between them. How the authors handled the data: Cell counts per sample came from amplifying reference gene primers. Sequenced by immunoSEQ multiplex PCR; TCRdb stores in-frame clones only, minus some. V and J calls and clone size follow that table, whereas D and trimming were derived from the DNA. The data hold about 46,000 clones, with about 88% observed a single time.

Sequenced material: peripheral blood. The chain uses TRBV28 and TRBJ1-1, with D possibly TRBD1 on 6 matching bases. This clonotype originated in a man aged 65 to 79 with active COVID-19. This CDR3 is CASSLGASKAFF. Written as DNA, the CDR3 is TGTGCCAGCAGTTTGGGGGCCAGTAAAGCTTTCTTT.